A selection of T cell receptor beta chains follows, all from one sample in a study of radiotherapy plus CTLA-4 blockade in lung cancer. Measured with immunoSEQ multiplex PCR; TCRdb has only the in-frame clones, and not every one. The table has more than 80,000 clones, under 90% seen once. The input for sequencing was peripheral blood, taken from a patient treated with radiotherapy plus ipilimumab. The receptors originated from a human donor with non-small cell lung cancer that progressed on radiotherapy plus ipilimumab. Some clones in this sample may be carry-over from other donors' samples. Each CDR3 is given with its conserved first and last residue. A D gene is named only where the DNA matches it firmly. Clone size is given for some rows only: seen once, a few or many times, or a class if the clone is expanded.

>TRBD1|16|few|TRBV11-2|TRBJ2-5
CASSFTRGGLGKTQYF
TGTGCCAGCAGCTTCACGCGAGGGGGCCTTGGGAAGACCCAGTACTTC
>TRBD1|15|-|TRBV5-1|TRBJ2-2
CASSLDRGWTGELFF
TGCGCCAGCAGCTTGGACAGGGGGTGGACCGGGGAGCTGTTTTTT
>-|15|-|TRBV11-2|TRBJ2-3
CASSPIVFYTDTQYF
TGTGCCAGCAGCCCCATCGTTTTTTACACAGATACGCAGTATTTT
>TRBD1|14|-|TRBV6-5|TRBJ1-2
CASRGDRGFHGYTF
TGTGCCAGCAGAGGGGACAGGGGGTTCCATGGCTACACCTTC
>-|15|-|TRBV9|TRBJ1-3
CASNRDSSSGNTIYF
TGTGCCAGCAACCGGGACTCCAGCTCTGGAAACACCATATATTTT
>-|16|once|TRBV7-2|TRBJ2-2
CASSPTLDDFIGELFF
TGTGCCAGCAGCCCGACTCTGGACGATTTTATCGGGGAGCTGTTTTTT
>-|15|-|TRBV7-2|TRBJ1-2
CASSSVWTGNYGYTF
TGTGCCAGCAGCTCCGTCTGGACCGGGAACTATGGCTACACCTTC
>-|15|-|TRBV18|TRBJ1-2
CASSPLPEPTGGYTF
TGTGCCAGCTCACCACTCCCCGAGCCGACAGGTGGCTACACCTTC
>-|18|-|TRBV10-3|TRBJ1-6
CAISVWQADSSYNSPLHF
TGTGCCATCAGTGTTTGGCAGGCCGACAGCTCCTATAATTCACCCCTCCACTTT
>-|17|-|TRBV7-8|TRBJ2-2
CASNPPLRTAKTGELFF
TGTGCCAGCAACCCACCCCTCCGGACCGCTAAAACGGGGGAGCTGTTTTTT
>-|13|few|TRBV6-5|TRBJ2-5
CASSPTGGGTQYF
TGTGCCAGCAGTCCTACAGGCGGCGGGACCCAGTACTTC
>TRBD1|14|-|TRBV2|TRBJ1-1
CASRVRGSNTEAFF
TGTGCCAGCAGGGTCAGGGGGTCGAACACTGAAGCTTTCTTT
>-|12|-|TRBV2|TRBJ1-4
CASRGDNEKLFF
TGTGCCAGCAGGGGAGATAATGAAAAACTGTTTTTT
>-|13|-|TRBV6-4|TRBJ2-3
CASSPAGSDTQYF
TGTGCCAGCAGTCCCGCGGGATCAGATACGCAGTATTTT
>-|14|-|TRBV11-1|TRBJ2-7
CASSLDPGIYEQYF
TGTGCCAGCAGCCTAGATCCAGGGATTTACGAGCAGTACTTC
>-|15|medium-sized|TRBV4-2|TRBJ2-7
CASSQDDGSSYEQYF
TGTGCCAGCAGCCAAGATGACGGGAGCTCCTACGAGCAGTACTTC
>-|11|-|TRBV9|TRBJ1-2
CASSDILGYTF
TGTGCCAGCAGCGACATCCTCGGCTACACCTTC
>TRBD1|16|-|TRBV6-1|TRBJ1-5
CASSDARGQGNQPQHF
TGTGCCAGCAGTGACGCTAGGGGGCAGGGCAATCAGCCCCAGCATTTT
>-|12|-|TRBV6-6|TRBJ1-2
CASSQEYYGYTF
TGTGCCAGCAGCCAAGAGTATTATGGCTACACCTTC
>-|13|-|TRBV9|TRBJ1-1
CASSVDQDTEAFF
TGTGCCAGCAGCGTAGACCAAGACACTGAAGCTTTCTTT
>-|16|-|TRBV5-4|TRBJ1-5
CASSLGLGPFGQPQHF
TGTGCCAGCAGCTTGGGGCTAGGGCCCTTCGGTCAGCCCCAGCATTTT
>-|13|-|TRBV29-1|TRBJ1-1
CSVDRAGAGEAFF
TGCAGCGTTGATCGGGCAGGGGCTGGTGAAGCTTTCTTT
>-|16|-|TRBV29-1|TRBJ2-3
CSVSEAGGGESDTQYF
TGCAGCGTTTCTGAAGCGGGCGGGGGCGAATCAGATACGCAGTATTTT
>TRBD1|17|once|TRBV6-9|TRBJ1-5
CASRTTGVRGSNQPQHF
TGTGCCAGCAGAACGACAGGGGTCCGCGGTAGCAATCAGCCCCAGCATTTT
>-|14|-|TRBV30|TRBJ2-3
CAWTGGLPGDTQYF
TGTGCCTGGACCGGAGGGCTACCCGGGGATACGCAGTATTTT
>-|12|-|TRBV13|TRBJ1-2
CASSSSRIQADF
TGTGCCAGCAGCTCCTCCCGAATACAGGCGGACTTC
>-|14|-|TRBV18|TRBJ1-4
CASSPIHVHEKLFF
TGTGCCAGCTCTCCAATCCATGTACATGAAAAACTGTTTTTT
>-|15|-|TRBV4-3|TRBJ2-1
CASSQGGAAYNEQFF
TGCGCCAGCAGCCAAGGGGGGGCCGCCTACAATGAGCAGTTCTTC
>TRBD2|15|-|TRBV28|TRBJ2-3
CASSLSPAGVYTQYF
TGTGCCAGCAGTTTATCCCCGGCGGGGGTCTATACGCAGTATTTT
>-|11|-|TRBV25-1|TRBJ2-1
CASSSPSEQFF
TGTGCCAGCAGTTCCCCATCTGAGCAGTTCTTC
>-|15|-|TRBV6-4|TRBJ1-1
CASSEMAGGPTEAFF
TGTGCCAGCAGTGAGATGGCAGGAGGTCCCACTGAAGCTTTCTTT
>TRBD2|17|-|TRBV11-3|TRBJ2-3
CASSPGGVAGVTDTQYF
TGTGCCAGCAGCCCCGGAGGGGTAGCGGGGGTCACAGATACGCAGTATTTT
>-|13|-|TRBV6-6|TRBJ2-7
CASTGQSSYEQYF
TGTGCCAGCACAGGGCAGAGCTCCTACGAGCAGTACTTC
>-|13|few|TRBV2|TRBJ1-1
CASSEQVNTEAFF
TGTGCCAGCAGTGAACAGGTGAACACTGAAGCTTTCTTT
>-|14|once|TRBV7-2|TRBJ1-1
CASSLYRGNTEAFF
TGTGCCAGCAGCTTATACCGGGGGAACACTGAAGCTTTCTTT
>TRBD1|16|-|TRBV7-3|TRBJ2-1
CASSSTGYRLNNEQFF
TGTGCCAGCAGCTCGACAGGGTATAGGCTTAACAATGAGCAGTTCTTC
>TRBD1|13|-|TRBV6-5|TRBJ1-1
CASTRTGSTEAFF
TGTGCCAGCACCAGGACAGGGTCTACTGAAGCTTTCTTT
>TRBD2|15|-|TRBV19|TRBJ2-3
CASRTSGGASDTQYF
TGTGCCAGTCGAACTAGCGGGGGGGCGTCAGATACGCAGTATTTT
>-|15|-|TRBV7-9|TRBJ1-6
CASSLGQGFNSPLHF
TGTGCCAGCAGCTTAGGGCAGGGGTTTAATTCACCCCTCCACTTT
>-|13|-|TRBV27|TRBJ1-5
CASARGPGQPQHF
TGTGCCAGCGCTAGGGGCCCGGGTCAGCCCCAGCATTTT
>TRBD1|16|-|TRBV9|TRBJ2-1
CASSSRGGTGSSEQFF
TGTGCCAGCAGCTCCAGAGGGGGGACAGGGAGCAGTGAGCAGTTCTTC
>-|14|-|TRBV7-6|TRBJ2-5
CASSIPGVWETQYF
TGTGCCAGCAGCATTCCAGGGGTATGGGAGACCCAGTACTTC
>-|17|medium-sized|TRBV12-5|TRBJ1-5
CASGLLTGYGGNQPQHF
TGTGCTAGTGGTTTGTTAACAGGGTATGGTGGCAATCAGCCCCAGCATTTT
>TRBD2|16|-|TRBV14|TRBJ2-3
CASSQAWRGATDTQYF
TGTGCCAGCAGCCAAGCTTGGCGGGGGGCCACAGATACGCAGTATTTT
>TRBD1|15|-|TRBV28|TRBJ1-4
CASSSARGGGEKLFF
TGTGCCAGCAGCAGCGCCAGGGGGGGTGGCGAAAAACTGTTTTTT
>TRBD1|15|-|TRBV25-1|TRBJ2-2
CASSERTGYTGELFF
TGTGCCAGCAGTGAACGGACAGGTTACACCGGGGAGCTGTTTTTT
>-|14|-|TRBV4-3|TRBJ2-3
CASSQLTSTDTQYF
TGCGCCAGCAGCCAATTAACTAGCACAGATACGCAGTATTTT
>TRBD1|16|-|TRBV7-8|TRBJ1-1
CASSKRTGAILAEAFF
TGTGCCAGCAGCAAAAGGACAGGGGCTATACTGGCTGAAGCTTTCTTT
>-|14|-|TRBV19|TRBJ2-1
CASSPLLGLNEQFF
TGTGCCAGTAGTCCTCTCCTGGGGCTCAATGAGCAGTTCTTC
>TRBD1|15|-|TRBV5-4|TRBJ1-2
CASSLNRGLNYGYTF
TGTGCCAGCAGCTTAAACAGGGGGCTCAACTATGGCTACACCTTC
>-|16|-|TRBV7-8|TRBJ2-7
CASSPGPLGMDYEQYF
TGTGCCAGCAGCCCCGGGCCTCTAGGGATGGATTACGAGCAGTACTTC
>-|13|-|TRBV7-3|TRBJ2-7
CASSLGTTYEQYF
TGTGCCAGCAGCTTAGGGACCACCTACGAGCAGTACTTC
>TRBD1|14|-|TRBV6-6|TRBJ2-7
CASSPRTGAYEQYF
TGTGCCAGCAGTCCCCGGACAGGGGCCTACGAGCAGTACTTC
>-|16|-|TRBV30|TRBJ2-1
CAWSVQGRGSYNEQFF
TGTGCCTGGAGTGTACAGGGACGGGGCTCCTACAATGAGCAGTTCTTC